The rows below give T cell receptor beta chains drawn from one sample of a study of T cell responses to AZD1222 COVID-19 vaccine. Only in-frame clones appear in the TCRdb table, and some are missing; sequencing was by immunoSEQ multiplex PCR. Of 80,000 to 100,000 clones listed, 88% were seen once; the top ten hold about 9.3%. Sample: peripheral blood, taken on day 0 of MenACWY control vaccination. The receptors stem from an adult in good health. Both conserved end residues are part of each CDR3. A D gene is named only where the DNA matches it firmly. The size entry is marked missing in some rows and otherwise reads once, few, many or a size class.

CASSSRDGNQPQHF	TGTGCCAGCAGCTCCCGGGACGGCAATCAGCCCCAGCATTTT	-	TRBJ1-5	-	TRBV7-9
CASSLLADRADQPQHF	TGTGCCAGCAGCTTACTTGCGGACAGGGCGGATCAGCCCCAGCATTTT	TRBD1	TRBJ1-5	-	TRBV7-2
CASSLGADSNQPQHF	TGTGCCAGCAGCTTAGGGGCCGATAGCAATCAGCCCCAGCATTTT	-	TRBJ1-5	-	TRBV11-2
CASSFSPGGETEAFF	TGTGCCAGCAGTTTCTCCCCGGGAGGAGAAACTGAAGCTTTCTTT	-	TRBJ1-1	few	TRBV6-5
CASSESGHSPSEQYF	TGTGCCAGCAGTGAATCGGGACATTCCCCGTCGGAGCAGTACTTC	-	TRBJ2-7	-	TRBV6-1
CASSLEGAEQPQHF	TGTGCCAGCAGCTTAGAGGGGGCTGAACAGCCCCAGCATTTT	TRBD1	TRBJ1-5	-	TRBV5-6
CASSPEGQGTEAFF	TGTGCCAGCAGCCCGGAAGGACAGGGGACTGAAGCTTTCTTT	TRBD1	TRBJ1-1	once	TRBV9
CASRQGTINYGYTF	TGTGCCAGCAGGCAGGGGACTATTAACTATGGCTACACCTTC	-	TRBJ1-2	-	TRBV6-5
CASSLAPTTGERTF	TGTGCCAGCAGCTTAGCCCCGACGACAGGGGAGAGGACCTTC	TRBD1	TRBJ1-2	-	TRBV7-8
CASRSPTGESGYTF	TGTGCCAGTAGATCACCGACTGGGGAAAGCGGCTACACCTTC	-	TRBJ1-2	-	TRBV19
CASSYQGQVEGEQYF	TGTGCCAGCAGTTACCAGGGACAGGTTGAAGGGGAGCAGTACTTC	TRBD1	TRBJ2-7	-	TRBV6-5
CASSLGGASNTEAFF	TGTGCCAGCAGCCTAGGGGGGGCTTCGAACACTGAAGCTTTCTTT	-	TRBJ1-1	-	TRBV7-2
CASSLVLSGAKTQYF	TGTGCCAGCAGCTTAGTTCTTAGCGGGGCGAAGACCCAGTACTTC	TRBD2	TRBJ2-5	-	TRBV7-2
CASRPMGAGDSPLHF	TGTGCCAGCAGGCCGATGGGGGCGGGAGATTCACCCCTCCACTTT	-	TRBJ1-6	-	TRBV6-4
CASSLSGQGLSGYTF	TGTGCCAGCAGCTTGAGTGGACAGGGCCTGTCCGGCTACACCTTC	TRBD1	TRBJ1-2	-	TRBV5-6
CASRAVTGKETQYF	TGTGCCTCCCGTGCCGTAACAGGGAAAGAGACCCAGTACTTC	-	TRBJ2-5	-	TRBV27
CASSRRGHDEKLFF	TGTGCCAGCAGCCGCAGGGGGCACGATGAAAAACTGTTTTTT	TRBD1	TRBJ1-4	-	TRBV14
CASSQEHEQGANYGYTF	TGCGCCAGCAGCCAAGAGCACGAACAGGGGGCTAACTATGGCTACACCTTC	TRBD1	TRBJ1-2	-	TRBV4-3
CASSTNGRYNEQFF	TGTGCCAGCAGCACCAACGGGCGTTACAATGAGCAGTTCTTC	-	TRBJ2-1	-	TRBV3-1/TRBV3-2
CSVLVPRDYEQYF	TGCAGCGTTTTGGTGCCGCGGGACTACGAGCAGTACTTC	-	TRBJ2-7	-	TRBV29-1
CASSLDSSGNTIYF	TGCGCCAGCAGCTTGGACAGCTCTGGAAACACCATATATTTT	-	TRBJ1-3	-	TRBV5-1
CASSLAVTSGDTQYF	TGCGCCAGCAGCTTGGCCGTGACTAGCGGCGATACGCAGTATTTT	TRBD2	TRBJ2-3	-	TRBV5-1
CASSETETTGVDNSPLHF	TGCGCCAGCAGTGAAACCGAAACCACAGGAGTGGATAATTCACCCCTCCACTTT	-	TRBJ1-6	-	TRBV10-2
CASSSGRLGEKLFF	TGTGCCAGCAGCTCCGGACGGTTAGGGGAAAAACTGTTTTTT	-	TRBJ1-4	-	TRBV5-5
CASSPRGGATDTQYF	TGCGCCAGCAGCCCACGGGGCGGGGCCACAGATACGCAGTATTTT	-	TRBJ2-3	-	TRBV4-3
CASSLEGTSTDTQYF	TGTGCCAGCAGCTTGGAGGGGACGAGCACAGATACGCAGTATTTT	-	TRBJ2-3	-	TRBV5-8
CATSFRNEQFF	TGTGCCACCAGTTTCCGGAATGAGCAGTTCTTC	-	TRBJ2-1	-	TRBV24-1
CATHPGGNTGELFF	TGTGCCACCCACCCGGGGGGGAACACCGGGGAGCTGTTTTTT	TRBD2	TRBJ2-2	-	TRBV7-3
CASSSRGSGNTIYF	TGTGCCAGCAGCTCCCGGGGGTCTGGAAACACCATATATTTT	-	TRBJ1-3	-	TRBV7-2
CASSLYPPGQATYEQYF	TGCGCCAGCAGCTTGTACCCGCCGGGACAGGCTACCTACGAGCAGTACTTC	TRBD1	TRBJ2-7	-	TRBV5-1
CSVRPQRGGLMGGELFF	TGCAGCGTTCGCCCTCAGCGGGGGGGCCTTATGGGCGGGGAGCTGTTTTTT	TRBD2	TRBJ2-2	-	TRBV29-1
CASSLRAEAVTGELFF	TGTGCCAGCAGCTTACGGGCGGAGGCGGTCACCGGGGAGCTGTTTTTT	-	TRBJ2-2	-	TRBV5-5
CASTLLGQAPTTGELFF	TGTGCCAGCACCTTACTAGGACAGGCCCCGACCACCGGGGAGCTGTTTTTT	-	TRBJ2-2	-	TRBV21-1
CASSLGQGSGEQYF	TGTGCCAGCAGCTTAGGGCAGGGGTCGGGCGAGCAGTACTTC	-	TRBJ2-7	-	TRBV11-3
CASSPAGETQYF	TGTGCCAGTAGCCCCGCCGGGGAGACCCAGTACTTC	-	TRBJ2-5	-	TRBV19
CASSWRTGGSNYGYTF	TGTGCCAGCAGCTGGAGGACAGGGGGATCTAACTATGGCTACACCTTC	TRBD1	TRBJ1-2	-	TRBV5-6
CASSLEGKVTEAFF	TGTGCCAGCAGCTTAGAGGGAAAAGTCACTGAAGCTTTCTTT	-	TRBJ1-1	-	TRBV11-2
CASSVGNGRLTDSPLHF	TGTGCCAGCAGCGTAGGGAACGGCAGGTTGACCGATTCACCCCTCCACTTT	-	TRBJ1-6	-	TRBV9
CASSLTDNYGYTF	TGTGCCAGCAGTCTGACTGATAACTATGGCTACACCTTC	-	TRBJ1-2	-	TRBV5-6
CASSLEPNNSPLHF	TGTGCCAGCAGCTTGGAACCTAATAATTCACCCCTCCACTTT	-	TRBJ1-6	-	TRBV5-4
CASSLNGQVPEKLFF	TGTGCCAGCAGCTTAAACGGACAGGTTCCTGAAAAACTGTTTTTT	TRBD1	TRBJ1-4	-	TRBV7-9
CASSWRLEAFF	TGTGCCAGCAGTTGGCGCCTTGAAGCTTTCTTT	-	TRBJ1-1	-	TRBV6-2/TRBV6-3
CASSLGTSGGASTDTQYF	TGTGCCAGCAGCCTGGGGACTAGCGGGGGGGCAAGCACAGATACGCAGTATTTT	TRBD2	TRBJ2-3	once	TRBV5-4
CASSHPPKGLEGTGELFF	TGCGCCAGCAGCCACCCACCGAAGGGACTAGAGGGTACCGGGGAGCTGTTTTTT	TRBD2	TRBJ2-2	-	TRBV4-3
CASSASTGKKLFF	TGTGCCAGCAGCGCCTCGACGGGCAAAAAACTGTTTTTT	-	TRBJ1-4	-	TRBV9
CASSDVPGQGNTEAFF	TGTGCCAGCAGTGACGTCCCGGGACAGGGGAACACTGAAGCTTTCTTT	TRBD1	TRBJ1-1	-	TRBV6-1
CAWSASPTAYGYTF	TGTGCCTGGAGTGCCTCCCCGACAGCCTATGGCTACACCTTC	-	TRBJ1-2	-	TRBV30
CASSLIDSLEGARGYTF	TGTGCCAGCAGTTTAATTGATTCTCTCGAGGGGGCGCGTGGCTACACCTTC	TRBD1	TRBJ1-2	-	TRBV28
CASSPGTGGNYGYTF	TGTGCCAGCAGCCCCGGGACAGGGGGCAACTATGGCTACACCTTC	TRBD1	TRBJ1-2	-	TRBV7-9
CASSQLAGVISPYEQYF	TGCGCCAGCAGCCAACTAGCGGGGGTTATTAGTCCCTACGAGCAGTACTTC	TRBD2	TRBJ2-7	-	TRBV4-1